Listed below are T cell receptor beta chains from one sample, sequenced in a study of T cell changes during pregnancy in multiple sclerosis. Sequenced by immunoSEQ multiplex PCR; TCRdb stores in-frame clones only, minus some. The sample yields around 110,000 clones, roughly nine tenths seen once. Sequenced here: peripheral blood, sampled before pregnancy. The receptors here all came from a female donor with multiple sclerosis, enrolled in a pregnancy study. CDR3s include the opening cysteine and the closing phenylalanine or tryptophan. D genes are given only for firm matches. The listing skips clone size in some rows; elsewhere it reads once, few, many or a size class.

>TRBV4-1|TRBD2|.|TRBJ2-2
CASSQGPAGGPVGELFF
TGCGCCAGCAGCCAAGGACCAGCGGGGGGGCCTGTCGGGGAGCTGTTTTTT
>TRBV9|.|.|TRBJ2-7
CASSVGATGDEQYF
TGTGCCAGCAGCGTAGGGGCGACCGGGGACGAGCAGTACTTC
>TRBV7-2|TRBD2|.|TRBJ2-5
CASSFSGQETQYF
TGTGCCAGCAGCTTTAGCGGGCAAGAGACCCAGTACTTC
>TRBV12-5|.|.|TRBJ2-5
CASGTPGMAETQYF
TGTGCTAGTGGTACCCCAGGGATGGCTGAGACCCAGTACTTC
>TRBV6-5|.|.|TRBJ1-1
CASSYSYFGQHTEAFF
TGTGCCAGCAGTTACTCTTATTTTGGACAGCACACTGAAGCTTTCTTT
>TRBV2|TRBD1|.|TRBJ1-4
CASSEEPGQGNLEKLFF
TGTGCCAGCAGTGAAGAACCGGGACAGGGTAATTTAGAAAAACTGTTTTTT
>TRBV27|.|.|TRBJ1-2
CASSLLATGPYGYTF
TGTGCCAGCAGTTTACTTGCGACAGGACCCTATGGCTACACCTTC
>TRBV11-3|.|once|TRBJ2-7
CASSGHTSYEQYF
TGTGCCAGCAGCGGTCACACCTCCTACGAGCAGTACTTC
>TRBV6-1|.|.|TRBJ2-7
CASSGRRGSSYEQYF
TGTGCCAGCAGTGGTCGCCGGGGGAGCTCCTACGAGCAGTACTTC
>TRBV5-4|TRBD2|.|TRBJ2-5
CATRTGTSVQETQYF
TGTGCCACCCGCACCGGGACTAGCGTACAAGAGACCCAGTACTTC
>TRBV7-8|TRBD1|.|TRBJ1-2
CASSRGRGPAGYTF
TGTGCCAGCAGCCGGGGCAGGGGGCCTGCTGGCTACACCTTC
>TRBV4-3|TRBD1|.|TRBJ1-2
CASSRAGTDYGYTF
TGCGCCAGCAGCCGCGCCGGGACAGACTATGGCTACACCTTC
>TRBV27|.|.|TRBJ1-4
CASSLIGRGEKLFF
TGTGCCAGCAGTTTGATCGGCCGGGGTGAAAAACTGTTTTTT
>TRBV9|.|.|TRBJ1-4
CASSATTGPREKLFF
TGTGCCAGCAGCGCCACTACAGGGCCGAGGGAAAAACTGTTTTTT
>TRBV28|TRBD1|.|TRBJ2-1
CASMLRDRGYNEQFF
TGTGCCAGCATGCTTCGAGACAGGGGTTACAATGAGCAGTTCTTC
>TRBV25-1|.|.|TRBJ1-2
CASRGDGYTF
TGTGCCAGCAGAGGGGATGGCTACACCTTC
>TRBV6-6|TRBD1|.|TRBJ1-2
CASSPGQGRTYGYTF
TGTGCCAGCAGTCCGGGACAGGGGAGAACCTATGGCTACACCTTC
>TRBV19|.|.|TRBJ1-2
CASSNLGITNYGYTF
TGTGCCAGTAGTAATCTCGGGATAACTAACTATGGCTACACCTTC
>TRBV11-1|.|.|TRBJ1-2
CASSPPGANYGYTF
TGTGCCAGCAGCCCTCCAGGGGCCAACTATGGCTACACCTTC
>TRBV4-3|TRBD1|.|TRBJ1-3
CASSPDRGSGNTIYF
TGCGCCAGCAGCCCGGACAGGGGGTCTGGAAACACCATATATTTT
>TRBV12-2|.|once|TRBJ2-3
CASRLARGLVGDRTDTQYF
TGTGCAAGTCGCTTAGCGCGGGGGTTGGTGGGGGACCGCACAGATACGCAGTATTTT
>TRBV19|.|.|TRBJ1-1
CASSIFGPVTEAFF
TGTGCCAGTAGTATATTCGGTCCGGTCACTGAAGCTTTCTTT
>TRBV5-1|TRBD1|once|TRBJ1-5
CASSSGTGDGSNQPQHF
TGCGCCAGCAGCTCAGGGACAGGGGATGGCAGCAATCAGCCCCAGCATTTT
>TRBV10-3|TRBD1|.|TRBJ2-7
CAIKGDSSSYEQYF
TGTGCCATAAAGGGGGACAGCAGCTCCTACGAGCAGTACTTC
>TRBV2|TRBD2|.|TRBJ2-3
CASSDGGGRTDTQYF
TGTGCCAGCAGTGACGGGGGGGGCCGCACAGATACGCAGTATTTT
>TRBV19|.|.|TRBJ2-5
CASSKARSVETQYF
TGTGCCAGTAGTAAAGCCCGATCGGTGGAGACCCAGTACTTC
>TRBV6-6|TRBD1|.|TRBJ1-2
CASSRKGQIFYGYTF
TGTGCCAGCAGTAGGAAGGGACAGATCTTCTATGGCTACACCTTC
>TRBV5-6|.|.|TRBJ1-1
CASSLRGTEAFF
TGTGCCAGCAGCTTAAGGGGGACTGAAGCTTTCTTT
>TRBV7-9|TRBD1|.|TRBJ2-5
CASSVQQGVGETQYF
TGTGCCAGCAGCGTACAGCAGGGGGTCGGTGAGACCCAGTACTTC
>TRBV30|TRBD1|few|TRBJ1-1
CAWSPRQGIWNTEAFF
TGTGCCTGGAGCCCTCGACAGGGAATATGGAACACTGAAGCTTTCTTT
>TRBV15|TRBD1|.|TRBJ1-1
CATSRGSGDRVLWHTEAFF
TGTGCCACCAGCAGAGGGTCAGGAGACAGGGTACTTTGGCACACTGAAGCTTTCTTT
>TRBV5-4|.|.|TRBJ2-7
CASSLVQGNYYEQYF
TGTGCCAGCAGCTTGGTGCAGGGCAACTACTACGAGCAGTACTTC
>TRBV4-2|.|.|TRBJ1-1
CASSQDSRDTEAFF
TGTGCCAGCAGCCAAGACTCCCGGGACACTGAAGCTTTCTTT
>TRBV13|.|.|TRBJ2-2
CASSFGQRNTGELFF
TGTGCCAGCAGCTTCGGCCAGCGGAACACCGGGGAGCTGTTTTTT
>TRBV9|TRBD1|.|TRBJ2-5
CASSVGQGWETQYF
TGTGCCAGCAGCGTGGGACAGGGGTGGGAGACCCAGTACTTC
>TRBV28|.|.|TRBJ1-1
CASSLFLQGREAFF
TGTGCCAGCAGTTTATTTCTCCAGGGGCGGGAAGCTTTCTTT
>TRBV7-9|TRBD1|.|TRBJ1-4
CASSQGTGNEKLFF
TGTGCCAGCAGCCAGGGGACAGGGAATGAAAAACTGTTTTTT
>TRBV19|TRBD1|.|TRBJ1-5
CATGTGLYSNQPQHF
TGTGCCACTGGGACAGGGCTATATAGCAATCAGCCCCAGCATTTT
>TRBV6-5|.|.|TRBJ1-4
CASTWGLEELFF
TGTGCCAGCACCTGGGGCCTAGAGGAACTGTTTTTT
>TRBV30|TRBD2|.|TRBJ2-3
CAWSPGGKTDTQYF
TGTGCCTGGAGTCCCGGGGGGAAGACAGATACGCAGTATTTT
>TRBV5-4|.|.|TRBJ1-2
CASSSPGREGDGYTF
TGTGCCAGCAGCTCCCCCGGCAGGGAGGGCGATGGCTACACCTTC
>TRBV30|.|.|TRBJ2-7
CAWTAGRGYHEQYF
TGTGCCTGGACCGCGGGCAGGGGTTACCACGAGCAGTACTTC